The 7 T cell receptor beta chains below were found in one sample sequenced in a study of cytomegalovirus exposure and HLA in healthy donors. PCR was performed using 60 Vbeta and 13 Jbeta primers. TCRdb's copy holds only in-frame clones and misses some; the assay was immunoSEQ multiplex PCR. This table holds more than 50,000 clones, about 85% found once. Sample: PBMCs. These receptors all come from a female donor in good health and CMV-seronegative.

Points on this clone: The junction differs from germline at one of its ends, possibly a read error. The V gene is TRBV7-7, the J gene TRBJ2-5, with 7 bases fitting TRBD1. This CDR3 comprises 13 residues. Germline values: CDR1 SSHAT, CDR2 FNYEAQ (reference sequence). The CDR3 reads CASSPGQQETQYF. The CDR3 DNA is TGTGCTAGCAGCCCGGGACAGCAAGAGACCCAGTACTTC.

The chain uses TRBV9 and TRBJ2-1, with D perhaps matching TRBD1 (5 bases). CDR3 size: 17 residues. Germline loops: CDR1 SGDLS, CDR2 YYNGEE. V was shortened by 0 bases and J by 4 bases, with 17 bases between the two germline ends. DNA of the CDR3: TGTGCCAGCAGCGTAGTTTCGACAGCATTTTCTTACAATGAGCAGTTCTTC. This translates into CASSVVSTAFSYNEQFF.

For this clone: This same CDR3 is encoded by further DNA sequences in the sample. The rearrangement uses TRBV9 and TRBJ2-2; no clear D. V was trimmed by 4 bases and J by 8 bases, leaving 12 bases between them. The germline CDR1 and CDR2 sequences are SGDLS and YYNGEE. This CDR3 is 13 amino acids long. The CDR3 DNA reads TGTGCCAGCAGCCCCAGGCTTCTAGGGGAGCTGTTTTTT. It translates to CASSPRLLGELFF.

This rearrangement joins TRBV4-3 to TRBJ2-1, with no clear D. Between the trimmed V and J ends, which lost 0 bases and 0 bases, there was a span of 6 bases. This CDR3 has 15 residues. Germline CDR1 reads LGHNA; CDR2 reads YSLEER. CDR3 bases: TGCGCCAGCAGCCAAGACTCGGGCTCCTACAATGAGCAGTTCTTC. Amino acid sequence: CASSQDSGSYNEQFF.

The chain links TRBV28 to TRBJ1-3; 7 nucleotides line up with TRBD1. The CDR3 loop spans 14 amino acids. Germline V lookup: CDR1 MDHEN, CDR2 SYDVKM. Trimming cost V 6 bases and J 6 bases; bases outside gene matches: 8. The CDR3 reads CASSSGQLANTIYF. CDR3 DNA sequence: TGTGCCAGCAGCTCGGGACAGTTGGCAAACACCATATATTTT.

The chain has TRBV28 and TRBJ1-4; tentatively, D is TRBD1 (6 bases). In germline, CDR1 is MDHEN, CDR2 SYDVKM. This CDR3 is built from 15 residues. The ends were cut back, 4 bases at V and 7 bases at J, with 16 bases in the middle. The CDR3 bases are TGTGCCAGCAGTTCTAGGGGGTATAGGAGTGAAAAACTGTTTTTT. It translates to CASSSRGYRSEKLFF.

The genes are TRBV30 and TRBJ1-5, with D perhaps TRBD1 (5 bases). The CDR3 has 15 residues. V was clipped by 3 bases and J by 7 bases, with 19 bases between them. Germline-derived CDR1 and CDR2 are GTSNPN and SVGIG (reference sequence). The CDR3 here is CAWSHDGGSGQPQHF. In nucleotides, the CDR3 is TGTGCCTGGAGCCATGACGGGGGGTCCGGGCAGCCCCAGCATTTT.